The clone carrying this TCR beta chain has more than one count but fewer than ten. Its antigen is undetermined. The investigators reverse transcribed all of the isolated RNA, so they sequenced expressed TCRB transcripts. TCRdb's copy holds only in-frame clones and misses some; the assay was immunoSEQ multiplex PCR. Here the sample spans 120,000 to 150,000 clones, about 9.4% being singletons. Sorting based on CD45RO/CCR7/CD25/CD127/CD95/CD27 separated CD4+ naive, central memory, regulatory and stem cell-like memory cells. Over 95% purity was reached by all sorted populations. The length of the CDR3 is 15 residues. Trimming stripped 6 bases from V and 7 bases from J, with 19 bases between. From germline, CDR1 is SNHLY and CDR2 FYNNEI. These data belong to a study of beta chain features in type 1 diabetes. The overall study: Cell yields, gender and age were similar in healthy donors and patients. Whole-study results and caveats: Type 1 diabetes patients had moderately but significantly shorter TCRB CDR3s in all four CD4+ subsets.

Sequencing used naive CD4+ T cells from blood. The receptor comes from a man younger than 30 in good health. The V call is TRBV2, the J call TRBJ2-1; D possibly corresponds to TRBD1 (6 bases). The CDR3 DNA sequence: TGTGCCAGCAGAACCGGGACACTCTCCGGGAATGAGCAGTTCTTC. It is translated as CASRTGTLSGNEQFF.